The 3 T cell receptor beta chains reported below all come from one sample, sequenced in a study of blood T cell repertoires in COVID-19 (dated by TCRdb to about 2020). The library relied on the immunoSEQ multiplex PCR assay. Entries here come from immuneACCESS through TCRdb and include only in-frame sequences with V and J called. Some clones fail to appear in such tables; in the studies checked, an unresolved V gene covers under half of the shortfall, and the cause of the remainder is unknown. The sample table lists fewer than 30,000 clones, just over 90% of them with a count of one. The ten largest clones take up roughly 7.4% of the sample. The sequencing input was peripheral blood. The receptors come from a human donor in a cohort sampled during active COVID-19.

The chain joins TRBV11-2 to TRBJ2-1; TRBD2 matches at 11 bases. Losses at the gene ends were 4 bases for V and 6 bases for J; bases not matched to a gene: 5. CDR3 length: 15 amino acids. CDR1 is SGHAT, CDR2 FQNNGV, per germline. The CDR3 nucleotides are TGTGCCAGCAGCTCCTTAGCGGGAGGGTTCAATGAGCAGTTCTTC. It yields the protein CASSSLAGGFNEQFF.

The genes are TRBV7-3 and TRBJ2-7; 7 bases agree with TRBD2. This CDR3 is 15 amino acids long. CDR1 and CDR2 (germline): SGHTA, FQGTGA. J was trimmed by 0 bases and V by 0 bases; bases with no gene match: 2. In DNA form, the CDR3 reads TGTGCCAGCAGCTTAACGGCGGGAGCCTCCTACGAGCAGTACTTC. This codes for CASSLTAGASYEQYF. Together with reference TRBV7-3 and TRBJ2-7, the CDR3 gives the full variable domain: GAGVSQTPSNKVTEKGKYVELRCDPISGHTALYWYRQSLGQGPEFLIYFQGTGAADDSGLPNDRFFAVRPEGSVSTLKIQRTERGDSAVYLCASSLTAGASYEQYFGPGTRLTVT.

This sequence joins TRBV2 and TRBJ2-1; TRBD2 matches 14 bases. The CDR3 consists of 15 residues. The V gene's germline CDR1 is SNHLY and CDR2 FYNNEI. V gave up 5 bases and J gave up 7 bases; unmatched junction bases: 4. This CDR3 reads CASSPGTSGRNEQFF. In nucleotides, the CDR3 is TGTGCCAGCAGTCCCGGGACTAGCGGGAGAAATGAGCAGTTCTTC.